This entry concerns a single TCR beta chain. Its cognate antigen has yet to be identified. No per-base quality is available; no much larger clone lies one base away. The data were obtained in a study of blood T cell repertoires in COVID-19 (dated by TCRdb to about 2020). Broadly, across the study: Samples covering the acute and convalescent phases of COVID-19 were provided by collaborators in the United States, Italy and Spain. Deeply sampled blood TCRbeta repertoires from subjects exposed to, actively infected with, or recovered from COVID-19 were included in the dataset. The prospective study material was composed of cDNA or gDNA derived from T cells, B-cell-depleted T cells, or PBMCs. Nearly every sample came with metadata listing a de-identified subject ID, COVID-19 status, age in years and sex. The repertoires were released in a freely available public database meant as a resource for research on the immune response to SARS-CoV-2. Where available, HLA class I and class II types were taken from metadata supplied by the sample provider and were not determined by assay-based typing. Samples came from the ongoing ImmuneRACE study (first 160 participants) plus 1,254 subjects from 6 global collaborators. The investigation overall reported the following: Clinical and demographic metadata were provided uncurated, with the amount varying by source and participant.

Each collaborating institution followed its own protocols to collect whole blood in K2EDTA tubes. For TCRbeta analysis, collaborators shipped samples as frozen whole blood, isolated PBMCs, or DNA extracted from either of those sample types. The CDR3 numbers 16 residues from cysteine through phenylalanine. Only the CDR3 portion is preserved as DNA: 48 bases, with reading frame beginning at the first base. For CDR1 and CDR2, the germline V gene lists SGHVS and FNYEAQ. Cut back by 4 bases and 0 bases, the V and J ends lie 13 bases apart. TCRbeta CDR3 regions were amplified from genomic DNA using the immunoSEQ Assay, a bias-controlled multiplex PCR. The source study handled its data this way. The number of nucleated cells in each sample was estimated from the amplification of reference gene primers within the assay. Sequence reads were collapsed and filtered to measure the absolute abundance of every unique TCRbeta CDR3 rearrangement. Productive Simpson clonality was computed per sample as the square root of Simpson's diversity index over productive rearrangements. In TCRdb, the immuneACCESS table is reduced to in-frame sequences with V and J assigned. These tables do not hold every clone; where another copy was compared, an unresolved V gene accounts for under half, and the others remain unexplained. From that table come the V and J calls and clone size; the DNA was used to work out D and trimming. Within this sample are roughly 250,000 clones, with 82% of them counted one time only. The ten top clones hold approximately 13% of the sample.

The chain couples TRBV7-6 to TRBJ2-1; the D gene is perhaps TRBD2, on 6 matching bases. Sequenced material: peripheral blood. The origin of this receptor is an older woman with active or convalescent COVID-19. The bases are TGTGCCAGCAGCTCGGGACTCCGTAGCTCCTACAATGAGCAGTTCTTC. This encodes CASSSGLRSSYNEQFF.